One sample yielded the 26 T cell receptor beta chains listed below, sequenced in a study of siplizumab effects on memory and regulatory T cells. Measured with immunoSEQ multiplex PCR; TCRdb has only the in-frame clones, and not every one. The table lists 100,000 to 120,000 clones, roughly 92% of them singletons. Sequenced input: CD4+ T cells sorted from blood. Receptors were obtained from a human donor in good health.

The chain has TRBV4-2 and TRBJ2-7; 9 positions match TRBD1. After removal of 6 bases from V and 2 bases from J, the junction contained 8 bases not matched to a gene. This CDR3 spans 15 amino acids. CDR1 LGHNA and CDR2 YNFKEQ come from the germline V gene. The CDR3 DNA sequence: TGTGCCAGCAGATCCTTACAGGGGGCTGCCTACGAGCAGTACTTC. Translated, it gives CASRSLQGAAYEQYF.

For this clone: The CDR3 does not end in the conserved phenylalanine or tryptophan, so this is likely a read error. The gene calls are TRBV5-6 and TRBJ2-4; D perhaps matches TRBD1 (6 bases). Trimming cost V 4 bases and J 4 bases, with 12 bases left between them. The CDR3 consists of 14 residues. Germline-derived CDR1 and CDR2 are SGHDT and YYEEEE. The CDR3 reads CASSVPGAKNIQYL. The CDR3 coding sequence is TGTGCCAGCAGCGTACCAGGGGCGAAAAACATTCAGTACCTC.

V is TRBV2 and J is TRBJ2-2, with TRBD2 as a possible D gene (6 bases). Trimming removed 6 bases at V and 7 bases at J, with 12 bases between. Germline V gives CDR1 SNHLY, CDR2 FYNNEI. There are 13 residues in the CDR3. The CDR3 coding sequence is TGTGCCAGCAGGTCGACTAGGGTCGGGGAGCTGTTTTTT. It specifies CASRSTRVGELFF. The full variable domain, its missing parts supplied by reference TRBV2 and TRBJ2-2, is EPEVTQTPSHQVTQMGQEVILRCVPISNHLYFYWYRQILGQKVEFLVSFYNNEISEKSEIFDDQFSVERPDGSNFTLKIRSTKLEDSAMYFCASRSTRVGELFFGEGSRLTVL.

The V gene is TRBV19, the J gene TRBJ2-6, with D unclear. Germline assignment: CDR1 LNHDA and CDR2 SQIVND (reference sequence). The CDR3 covers 15 residues. Trimming stripped 3 bases from V and 0 bases from J, with 6 bases between. In nucleotides, the CDR3 is TGTGCCAGTAGTATCACCCCCTCTGGGGCCAACGTCCTGACTTTC. Encoded protein: CASSITPSGANVLTF.

The chain employs TRBV6-5 and TRBJ1-5, with D maybe TRBD1 (5 bases). There are 16 residues in the CDR3. Germline values: CDR1 MNHEY, CDR2 SVGAGI. Trimming took off 4 bases at V and 2 bases at J, with 15 bases between the two ends. Here the CDR3 DNA reads TGTGCCAGCAGTTTGGGACGGCCCTTAGGCAATCAGCCCCAGCATTTT. This encodes CASSLGRPLGNQPQHF.

A word on this clone: The identical CDR3 is also encoded by other nucleotide sequences in the sample. This CDR3 reads CASSEYEQYF. In DNA form, the CDR3 reads TGTGCCAGCAGTGAGTACGAGCAGTACTTC. The V gene is TRBV2, the J gene TRBJ2-7; D is uncertain. The length of the CDR3 is 10 residues. Trimming cost V 3 bases and J 4 bases, with 1 base left between them. Germline V gene data show CDR1 as SNHLY and CDR2 as FYNNEI.

The V and J genes are TRBV27 and TRBJ1-2, with TRBD1 matching 8 bases. This CDR3 is built from 12 residues. The germline V gene encodes CDR1 MNHEY and CDR2 SMNVEV (reference sequence). Germline trimming cut 6 bases from V and 8 bases from J; bases unmatched to any gene: 5. The CDR3 here is CASRKTGGGYTF. Here the CDR3 DNA reads TGTGCCAGCAGAAAAACAGGGGGGGGCTACACCTTC.

The chain combines TRBV6-5 with TRBJ1-5, with 7 bases matching TRBD1. This CDR3 is 14 amino acids long. After removal of 5 bases from V and 7 bases from J, the junction contained 8 bases not matched to a gene. The germline V gene encodes CDR1 MNHEY and CDR2 SVGAGI. CDR3 loop: CASSLGQASQPQHF. CDR3 DNA: TGTGCCAGCAGTCTAGGACAGGCTTCCCAGCCCCAGCATTTT.

This chain's CDR3 is CASSPPAKYGYTF. The CDR3 DNA sequence: TGTGCCAGCTCACCACCGGCAAAGTATGGCTACACCTTC. This chain joins TRBV18 and TRBJ1-2, with unresolved D. The CDR3 extends over 13 amino acids. The germline V gene encodes CDR1 KGHSH and CDR2 LQKENI. The V and J ends lost 0 bases and 5 bases respectively, with 7 bases between them.

The V call is TRBV7-2, the J call TRBJ2-7; 8 nucleotides line up with TRBD2. Trimming cost V 1 base and J 6 bases; bases outside gene matches: 5. CDR3 length: 14 amino acids. The germline V gene has CDR1 SGHTA and CDR2 FQGNSA. CDR3 coding DNA: TGTGCCAGCAGCTTAGGCGGGGGGCCGAGCGAGCAGTACTTC. Translated: CASSLGGGPSEQYF.

The chain uses TRBV7-8 and TRBJ1-1; D is perhaps TRBD1 (5 bases). V gave up 2 bases and J gave up 10 bases, with 20 bases separating them. There are 15 residues in the CDR3. The V gene's germline CDR1 is SGHVS and CDR2 FQNEAQ. The CDR3 coding sequence is TGTGCCAGCAGCTTAAGCTGGGGGTCACAAGGTCGAGCTTTCTTT. This codes for CASSLSWGSQGRAFF.

This clone showed up just a few times. Other DNA sequences in this sample translate to the same CDR3. The V gene is TRBV2, the J gene TRBJ1-5; D gene uncertain. V lost 4 bases and J 7 bases, leaving 5 bases between the germline ends. Germline V CDR1 and CDR2: SNHLY, FYNNEI. This CDR3 is 11 amino acids long. CDR3 sequence reads: CASSVGQPQHF. The CDR3 DNA is TGTGCCAGCAGTGTAGGACAGCCCCAGCATTTT. The complete variable domain, with remaining parts taken from reference TRBV2 and TRBJ1-5, reads EPEVTQTPSHQVTQMGQEVILRCVPISNHLYFYWYRQILGQKVEFLVSFYNNEISEKSEIFDDQFSVERPDGSNFTLKIRSTKLEDSAMYFCASSVGQPQHFGDGTRLSIL.

The rearrangement uses TRBV5-1 and TRBJ2-2; TRBD2 might be the D (6 bases). V was trimmed by 3 bases and J by 3 bases, leaving 9 bases between them. From germline, CDR1 is SGHRS and CDR2 YFSETQ. This CDR3 contains 14 residues. The CDR3 DNA follows: TGCGCCAGCAGCTGGTTAGCGGACACCGGGGAGCTGTTTTTT. Amino acid sequence: CASSWLADTGELFF.

The V and J genes are TRBV19 and TRBJ1-5, with D possibly matching TRBD1 (5 bases). This CDR3 contains 15 residues. The V and J ends lost 4 bases and 7 bases respectively, with 17 bases between them. From germline, CDR1 is LNHDA and CDR2 SQIVND (reference sequence). As DNA, the CDR3 is TGTGCCAGTAGTACCAACTGGGGGACTCCCCAGCCCCAGCATTTT. Translated: CASSTNWGTPQPQHF. Using reference TRBV19 and TRBJ1-5 for the parts outside the CDR3, the full variable domain is DGGITQSPKYLFRKEGQNVTLSCEQNLNHDAMYWYRQDPGQGLRLIYYSQIVNDFQKGDIAEGYSVSREKKESFPLTVTSAQKNPTAFYLCASSTNWGTPQPQHFGDGTRLSIL.

CDR3: CASRGVAGGTDTQYF. The DNA for the CDR3 is TGTGCCAGTAGAGGGGTAGCGGGAGGGACAGATACGCAGTATTTT. The genes are TRBV19 and TRBJ2-3, with TRBD2 identical over 11 bases. Germline lookup yields CDR1 LNHDA and CDR2 SQIVND (reference sequence). The length of the CDR3 is 15 residues. V dropped 6 bases and J dropped 3; count of bases not matched to a gene: 5.

The chain couples TRBV7-8 to TRBJ1-6; D remains ambiguous. CDR1 is SGHVS and CDR2 is FQNEAQ in the germline V gene. Trimming left V 1 base short and J 8 bases short, with 6 bases between. This CDR3 contains 13 residues. CDR3 region: CASSLERDSPLHF. The CDR3 nucleotides read TGTGCCAGCAGCTTAGAAAGGGATTCACCCCTCCACTTT.

This clone was recorded only once. V usage is TRBV11-3 and J usage is TRBJ2-7, with D unclear. With 2 bases removed from V and 5 bases from J, the gap between germline ends came to 16 bases. The CDR3 loop spans 15 amino acids. Per germline, CDR1 SGHNT and CDR2 YENEEA. The CDR3 DNA is TGTGCCAGCAGCTTATTTTCCGCGGAAAACCACGAGCAGTACTTC. It specifies CASSLFSAENHEQYF. The full variable domain, rest sourced from reference TRBV11-3 and TRBJ2-7, is EAGVVQSPRYKIIEKKQPVAFWCNPISGHNTLYWYLQNLGQGPELLIRYENEEAVDDSQLPKDRFSAERLKGVDSTLKIQPAELGDSAVYLCASSLFSAENHEQYFGPGTRLTVT.

The chain combines TRBV6-5 with TRBJ2-7, with 10 nucleotides matching TRBD2. Germline V gene data show CDR1 as MNHEY and CDR2 as SVGAGI. V gave up 5 bases and J gave up 1 base; unmatched junction bases: 5. The CDR3 is 15 amino acids. The CDR3 sequence: CASSLGTSESYEQYF. CDR3 coding DNA: TGTGCCAGCAGTCTCGGGACTAGCGAATCCTACGAGCAGTACTTC.

This sequence joins TRBV29-1 and TRBJ2-7; 9 bases agree with TRBD2. Germline V gene data show CDR1 as SQVTM and CDR2 as ANQGSEA. The CDR3 has 12 amino acids. V was clipped by 2 bases and J by 5 bases; unmatched bases: 1. DNA of the CDR3: TGCAGCGTTGAACGCGGGGGGGACGAGCAGTACTTC. Translation: CSVERGGDEQYF.

The V gene is TRBV19, the J gene TRBJ2-7; D remains ambiguous. The germline V and J ends were trimmed by 5 bases and 6 bases, with 11 bases remaining between them. From germline, CDR1 is LNHDA and CDR2 SQIVND (reference sequence). The CDR3 loop spans 12 amino acids. CDR3 amino acids: CASSFPLAEQYF. CDR3 DNA: TGTGCCAGTAGTTTCCCCCTGGCCGAGCAGTACTTC.

The gene calls are TRBV6-1 and TRBJ1-5, with D uncertain. Germline lookup yields CDR1 MNHNS and CDR2 SASEGT. V gave up 7 bases and J gave up 2 bases, with 12 bases separating them. The CDR3 extends over 14 amino acids. CDR3 bases: TGTGCCAGCAAAGGACCTGGAGGCAATCAGCCCCAGCATTTT. Its translation: CASKGPGGNQPQHF.

This chain uses TRBV4-1 with TRBJ2-3; 7 bases agree with TRBD2. The germline gives CDR1 MGHRA, CDR2 YSYEKL. The V segment lost 1 base and the J segment 2 bases; nucleotides outside the gene matches: 3. The CDR3 contains 15 residues. CDR3 amino acids: CASSQASGPTDTQYF. The CDR3 DNA reads as TGCGCCAGCAGCCAAGCTAGCGGACCCACAGATACGCAGTATTTT.

The chain links TRBV10-1 to TRBJ2-3; D ambiguous. CDR3 size: 12 residues. CDR1 is WNHNN and CDR2 is SYGVQD in the germline V gene (reference sequence). V lost 6 bases to trimming and J lost 4 bases, with 8 bases between them. The CDR3 region has the DNA TGCGCCAGCAGCGATCCAGCAGATACGCAGTATTTT. It is translated as CASSDPADTQYF.

V gene TRBV7-9 combines with J gene TRBJ2-2, with TRBD1 identical over 10 bases. This CDR3 has 17 residues. J lost 6 bases, V lost 5 bases, and 12 bases had no gene match. CDR1 is SEHNR and CDR2 is FQNEAQ in the germline V gene (reference sequence). This CDR3 reads CASSPKSGTGVAGELFF. The CDR3 DNA sequence: TGTGCCAGCAGCCCGAAATCCGGGACAGGGGTGGCCGGGGAGCTGTTTTTT.

The chain combines TRBV5-6 with TRBJ2-2; D not resolved. The CDR3 sequence is 17 residues long. Trimming shortened V by 2 bases and J by 2 bases, and 16 bases separated the two germline ends. Germline lookup yields CDR1 SGHDT and CDR2 YYEEEE. The CDR3 is CASSLPAHYTNTGELFF. CDR3 sequence (DNA): TGTGCCAGCAGCTTACCCGCGCACTACACAAACACCGGGGAGCTGTTTTTT. The entire variable domain, with the rest obtained from reference TRBV5-6 and TRBJ2-2, is as follows: DAGVTQSPTHLIKTRGQQVTLRCSPKSGHDTVSWYQQALGQGPQFIFQYYEEEERQRGNFPDRFSGHQFPNYSSELNVNALLLGDSALYLCASSLPAHYTNTGELFFGEGSRLTVL.

The chain couples TRBV13 to TRBJ2-5, with TRBD2 matching over 12 bases. With 5 bases clipped from V and 1 base from J, the junction kept 8 bases outside the gene matches. CDR1 is PRHDT and CDR2 is FYEKMQ in the germline V gene (reference sequence). The length of the CDR3 is 17 residues. CDR3 nucleotide sequence: TGTGCCAGCAGCACCCGACTAGCGGGGGATATCCAAGAGACCCAGTACTTC. This encodes CASSTRLAGDIQETQYF.